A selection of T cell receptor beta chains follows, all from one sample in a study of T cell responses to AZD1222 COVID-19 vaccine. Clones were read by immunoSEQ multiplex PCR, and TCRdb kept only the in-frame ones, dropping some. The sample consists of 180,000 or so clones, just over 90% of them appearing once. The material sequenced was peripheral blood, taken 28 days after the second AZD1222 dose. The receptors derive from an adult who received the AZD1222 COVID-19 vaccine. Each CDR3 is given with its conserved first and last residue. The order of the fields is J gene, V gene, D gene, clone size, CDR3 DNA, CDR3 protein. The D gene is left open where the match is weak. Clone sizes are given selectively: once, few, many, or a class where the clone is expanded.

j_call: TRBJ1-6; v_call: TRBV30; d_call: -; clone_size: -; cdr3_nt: TGTGCCTGGAGTTTGTACGAAGGGAATTCACCCCTCCACTTT; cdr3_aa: CAWSLYEGNSPLHF
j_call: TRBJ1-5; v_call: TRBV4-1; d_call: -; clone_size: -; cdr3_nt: TGCGCCAGCAGCCAAGATCCCGGATATAGCAATCAGCCCCAGCATTTT; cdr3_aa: CASSQDPGYSNQPQHF
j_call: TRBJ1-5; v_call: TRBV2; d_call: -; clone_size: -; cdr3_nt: TGTGCCAGCAGTGAATGGGATAGCAATCAGCCCCAGCATTTT; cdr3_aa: CASSEWDSNQPQHF
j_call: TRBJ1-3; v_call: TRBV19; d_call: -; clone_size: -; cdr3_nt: TGTGCCAGTAGCGCCTTGGGAACCGACTCCCAAAACACCATATATTTT; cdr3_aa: CASSALGTDSQNTIYF
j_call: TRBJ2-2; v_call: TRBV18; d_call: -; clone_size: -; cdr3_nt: TGTGCCAGCGTGGAAGGCCTTAATACCGGGGAGCTGTTTTTT; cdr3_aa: CASVEGLNTGELFF
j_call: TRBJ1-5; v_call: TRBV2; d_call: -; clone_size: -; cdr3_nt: TGTGCCAGCAGCCGGGATTCGGGTGGCAATCAGCCCCAGCATTTT; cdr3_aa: CASSRDSGGNQPQHF
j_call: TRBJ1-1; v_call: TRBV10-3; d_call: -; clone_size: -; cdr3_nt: TGTGCCATCTGGAAAGGGGCCACGAACACTGAAGCTTTCTTT; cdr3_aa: CAIWKGATNTEAFF
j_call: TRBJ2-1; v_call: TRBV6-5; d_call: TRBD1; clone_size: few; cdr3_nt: TGTGCCAGCAGAGGACAGGGGTCCTACAATGAGCAGTTCTTC; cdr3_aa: CASRGQGSYNEQFF
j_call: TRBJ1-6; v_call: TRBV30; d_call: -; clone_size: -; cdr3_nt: TGTGCCTGGAGTGGAGGGCAGAATTCACCCCTCCACTTT; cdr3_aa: CAWSGGQNSPLHF
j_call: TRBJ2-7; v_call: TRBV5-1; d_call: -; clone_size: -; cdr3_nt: TGCGCCAGCAGCTTGTTGAGCGGGCCAAACTACGAGCAGTACTTC; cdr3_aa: CASSLLSGPNYEQYF
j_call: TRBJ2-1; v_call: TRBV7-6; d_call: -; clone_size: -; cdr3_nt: TGTGCCAGCAGCTTGCCGGGGGCGGGGATCCGATCGAGTGAGCAGTTCTTC; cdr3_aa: CASSLPGAGIRSSEQFF
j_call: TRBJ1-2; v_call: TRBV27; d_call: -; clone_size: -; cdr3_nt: TGTGCCACCACCAACGGGGTGGGCCATGGCTACACCTTC; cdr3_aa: CATTNGVGHGYTF
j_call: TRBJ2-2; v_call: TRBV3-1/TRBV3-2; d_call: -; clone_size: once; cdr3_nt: TGTGCCAGCAGCAACTTATTCGGGAACACCGGGGAGCTGTTTTTT; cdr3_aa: CASSNLFGNTGELFF
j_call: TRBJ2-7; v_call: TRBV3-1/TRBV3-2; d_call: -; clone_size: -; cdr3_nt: TGTGCCAGCAGCCCAAGGCCTACCTACGAGCAGTACTTC; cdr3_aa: CASSPRPTYEQYF
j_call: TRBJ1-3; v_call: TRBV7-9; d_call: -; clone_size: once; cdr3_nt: TGTGCCAGCAGCGTTGCGAGCGGAAACACCATATATTTT; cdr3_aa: CASSVASGNTIYF
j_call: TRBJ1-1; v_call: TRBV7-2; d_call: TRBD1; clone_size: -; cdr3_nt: TGTGCCAGCAGCACCCGGACAGGGTCCACTGAAGCTTTCTTT; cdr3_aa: CASSTRTGSTEAFF
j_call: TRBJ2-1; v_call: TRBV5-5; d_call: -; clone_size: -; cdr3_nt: TGTGCCAGCAGCCCCCGGGGGCAGGGTTACAATGAGCAGTTCTTC; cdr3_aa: CASSPRGQGYNEQFF
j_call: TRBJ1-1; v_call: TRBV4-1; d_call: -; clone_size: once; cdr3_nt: TGCGCCAGCAGTCCGTCGGGGGTTAGGGGAGCTTTCTTT; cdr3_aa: CASSPSGVRGAFF
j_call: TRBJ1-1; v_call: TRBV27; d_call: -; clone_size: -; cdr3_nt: TGTGCCAGCAGTCGGGCAGGGATCACTGAAGCTTTCTTT; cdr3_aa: CASSRAGITEAFF
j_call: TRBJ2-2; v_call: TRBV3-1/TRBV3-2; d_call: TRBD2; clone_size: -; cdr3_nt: TGTGCCAGCAGCCTCCACGCAGCGGGGGGCACGAGGACCGGGGAGCTGTTTTTT; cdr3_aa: CASSLHAAGGTRTGELFF
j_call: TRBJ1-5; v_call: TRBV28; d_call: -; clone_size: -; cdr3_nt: TGTGCCAGCAGTGCCGGGGGTAGAGACAGCAATCAGCCCCAGCATTTT; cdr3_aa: CASSAGGRDSNQPQHF
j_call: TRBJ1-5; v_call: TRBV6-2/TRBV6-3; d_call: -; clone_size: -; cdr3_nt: TGTGCCAGCAGTTACGGGGGGCAGAGCAATCAGCCCCAGCATTTT; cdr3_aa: CASSYGGQSNQPQHF
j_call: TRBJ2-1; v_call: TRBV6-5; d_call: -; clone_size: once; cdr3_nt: TGTGCCAGCAGCCAGGGACGAAGAGGCTACAATGAGCAGTTCTTC; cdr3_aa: CASSQGRRGYNEQFF
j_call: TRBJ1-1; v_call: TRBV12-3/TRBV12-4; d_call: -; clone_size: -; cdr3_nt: TGTGCCAGCAGTTTCGTTCGAGGGTCTGAAGCTTTCTTT; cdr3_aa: CASSFVRGSEAFF
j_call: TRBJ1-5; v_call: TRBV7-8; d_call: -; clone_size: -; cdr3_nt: TGTGCCAGCAGCCCAGCCGGAGGCAATCAGCCCCAGCATTTT; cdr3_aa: CASSPAGGNQPQHF
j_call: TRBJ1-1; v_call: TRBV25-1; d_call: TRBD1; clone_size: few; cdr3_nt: TGTGCCAGCAGGATGGACAGGGCCAGGGACACTGAAGCTTTCTTT; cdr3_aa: CASRMDRARDTEAFF